The present entry profiles one TCR beta chain with its context. What it recognizes is unknown. With 7 bases clipped from V and 3 bases from J, the junction kept 4 bases outside the gene matches. This CDR3 is 13 amino acids long. Germline V gene data show CDR1 as MNHNY and CDR2 as SVGAGI (reference sequence). This sample was included in a study of cytomegalovirus exposure and HLA in healthy donors. Study as a whole: Within the Caucasian-associated ancestry cluster were more than 75% of the approximately 400 genotyped donors.

Primers included in the PCR were 60 Vbeta and 13 Jbeta primers. The data were produced by immunoSEQ multiplex PCR, yet TCRdb's version contains in-frame clones alone and is incomplete. The sample yields about 170,000 clones, about 85% seen once. The study's findings and limits: Trimming of TCR beta V- and J-genes showed a link, identified in a later analysis, to a missense DCLRE1C variant. Available immune exposure information covered CMV serostatus only. Earlier analysis yielded a pattern in which most TCR beta V segments were productive about 90% or about 30% of the time.

The origin of this receptor is a young man in good health and CMV-seropositive. The sequenced sample consisted of PBMCs. The J gene is TRBJ2-7, the V gene TRBV6-6, with 9 bases identical to TRBD1. The DNA for the CDR3 is TGTGCCAGCATTTTGACAGGGGGCTACGAGCAGTACTTC. Its translation: CASILTGGYEQYF.